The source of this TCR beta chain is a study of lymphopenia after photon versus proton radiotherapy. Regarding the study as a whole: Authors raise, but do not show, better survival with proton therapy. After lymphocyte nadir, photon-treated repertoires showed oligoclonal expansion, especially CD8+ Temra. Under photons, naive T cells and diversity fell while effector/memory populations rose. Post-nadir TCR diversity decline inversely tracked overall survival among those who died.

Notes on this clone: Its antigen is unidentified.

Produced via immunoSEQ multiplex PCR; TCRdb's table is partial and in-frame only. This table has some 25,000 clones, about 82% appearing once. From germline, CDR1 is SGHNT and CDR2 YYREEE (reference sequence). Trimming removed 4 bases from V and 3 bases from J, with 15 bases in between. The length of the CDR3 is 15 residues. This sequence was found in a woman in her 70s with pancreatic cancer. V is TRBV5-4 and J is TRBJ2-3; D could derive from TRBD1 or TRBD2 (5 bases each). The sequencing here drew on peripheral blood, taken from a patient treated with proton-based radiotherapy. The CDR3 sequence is CASSPGTPVTDTQYF. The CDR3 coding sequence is TGTGCCAGCAGCCCGGGGACCCCAGTAACAGATACGCAGTATTTT. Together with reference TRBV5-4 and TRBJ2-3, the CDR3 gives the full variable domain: ETGVTQSPTHLIKTRGQQVTLRCSSQSGHNTVSWYQQALGQGPQFIFQYYREEENGRGNFPPRFSGLQFPNYSSELNVNALELDDSALYLCASSPGTPVTDTQYFGPGTRLTVL.